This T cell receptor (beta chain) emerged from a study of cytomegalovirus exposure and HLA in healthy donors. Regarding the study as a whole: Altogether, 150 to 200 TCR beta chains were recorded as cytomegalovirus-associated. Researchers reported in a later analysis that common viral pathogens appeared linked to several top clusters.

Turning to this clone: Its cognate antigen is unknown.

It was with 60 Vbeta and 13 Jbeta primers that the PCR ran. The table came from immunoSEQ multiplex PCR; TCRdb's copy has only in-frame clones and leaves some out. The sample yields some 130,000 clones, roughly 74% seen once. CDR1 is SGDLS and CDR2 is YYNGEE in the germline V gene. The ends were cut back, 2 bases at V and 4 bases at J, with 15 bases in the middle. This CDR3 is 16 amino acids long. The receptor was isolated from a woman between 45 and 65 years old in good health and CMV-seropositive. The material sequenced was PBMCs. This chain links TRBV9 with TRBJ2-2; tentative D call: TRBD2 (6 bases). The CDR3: CASSVSSAGPTGELFF. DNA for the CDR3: TGTGCCAGCAGCGTCTCTAGCGCGGGGCCCACCGGGGAGCTGTTTTTT.